Presented here are 13 T cell receptor beta chains from one specimen sequenced in a study of Ad26.COV2.S vaccination and SARS-CoV-2 variants. The method was immunoSEQ multiplex PCR; TCRdb's version includes in-frame clones alone and lacks a portion of them. This table holds hundreds of thousands of clones, around 89% found once. Stated treatment: roughly 19 received Ad26.COV2.S at low or high dose, single or two shots; roughly five received placebo; per-sample allocation not given. Sample collection was performed on day 63 after the first vaccine or placebo injection. The sequencing here drew on peripheral blood, taken in a trial of Ad26.COV2.S vaccine versus placebo. Every receptor here comes from a person aged 18-60 years who received the Ad26.COV2.S COVID-19 vaccine or a placebo.

The CDR3 DNA is TGTGCCTCCTCGGGGGGCCAAGAGACCCAGTACTTC. Translating gives CASSGGQETQYF. The rearrangement uses TRBV30 and TRBJ2-5; the match to TRBD2 covers 7 bases. CDR1 GTSNPN and CDR2 SVGIG come from the germline V gene (reference sequence). CDR3 length: 12 residues. J lost 1 base, V lost 7 bases, and 3 bases had no gene match.

V gene TRBV3-1 (or the pseudogene TRBV3-2) combines with J gene TRBJ2-7; 8 nucleotides agree with TRBD2. CDR1 and CDR2 (germline): LGHDT, YNNKEL (reference sequence). The V segment lost 5 bases and the J segment 3 bases; nucleotides outside the gene matches: 3. The CDR3 is made up of 13 amino acids. This CDR3 reads CASSLAGGYEQYF. The CDR3 DNA reads as TGTGCCAGCAGCTTGGCGGGAGGCTACGAGCAGTACTTC.

The rearrangement links TRBV19 to TRBJ1-2; 7 positions agree with TRBD1. Germline values: CDR1 LNHDA, CDR2 SQIVND (reference sequence). Unmatched junction bases numbered 7, after V lost 8 bases and J lost 4 bases. The CDR3 loop spans 13 amino acids. In DNA, the CDR3 is TGTGCCAGTTCCGTACAGGGGACCTATGGCTACACCTTC. Its translation is CASSVQGTYGYTF.

J is TRBJ1-4 and V is TRBV7-9, with 9 bases matching TRBD1. This CDR3 has 16 amino acids. After removal of 5 bases from V and 5 bases from J, the junction contained 9 bases not matched to a gene. Germline CDR1 is SEHNR and CDR2 is FQNEAQ (reference sequence). Here the CDR3 reads CASSETTGGRNEKLFF. The DNA for the CDR3 is TGTGCCAGCAGCGAGACTACAGGGGGCAGAAATGAAAAACTGTTTTTT.

This clone was recorded once. CDR3 sequence: CASSPGPVYGYTF. In DNA, the CDR3 is TGTGCCAGCAGTCCAGGACCCGTCTATGGCTACACCTTC. This chain joins TRBV9 and TRBJ1-2; D gene unclear. CDR3 length equals 13 residues. The V end was cut by 5 bases, the J end by 4 bases, with 12 bases between. CDR1 and CDR2 (germline): SGDLS, YYNGEE.

The rearrangement uses TRBV7-9 and TRBJ1-6; a weak D match, TRBD1 (5 bases). The CDR3 has 14 amino acids. V shed 5 bases and J shed 7 bases, with 12 bases lying between them. Germline-derived CDR1 and CDR2 are SEHNR and FQNEAQ (reference sequence). The CDR3 spells CASSRDAGNSPLHF. In DNA, the CDR3 is TGTGCCAGCAGCCGGGACGCGGGGAATTCACCCCTCCACTTT.

CDR3 DNA sequence: TGTGCCAGCAGCGAAGGAGAATGGGACAGGGATTTATTCCCCCTCCACTTT. This sequence encodes CASSEGEWDRDLFPLHF. The chain is built from TRBV9 and TRBJ1-6; 9 positions match TRBD1. CDR3 length: 17 amino acids. J was trimmed by 13 bases and V by 3 bases; bases with no gene match: 17. Looked up from germline, CDR1 is SGDLS and CDR2 is YYNGEE.

This clone has just one count. This rearrangement joins TRBV27 to TRBJ1-3; TRBD1 might be the D (5 bases). Between the trimmed V and J ends, which lost 5 bases and 7 bases, there was a span of 15 bases. This CDR3 has 14 amino acids. Per the germline V gene, CDR1 is MNHEY and CDR2 is SMNVEV (reference sequence). CDR3 residues: CASSPGVKRNTIYF. CDR3 DNA: TGTGCCAGCAGTCCGGGGGTAAAGAGGAACACCATATATTTT.

This chain links TRBV2 with TRBJ2-7, with 10 nucleotides matching TRBD2. Per germline, CDR1 SNHLY and CDR2 FYNNEI. The CDR3 consists of 15 residues. J was trimmed by 3 bases and V by 9 bases; bases with no gene match: 11. The CDR3 coding sequence is TGTGCCAGAGCCGCCCCTAGCGGGAGTAACTACGAGCAGTACTTC. This encodes CARAAPSGSNYEQYF.

As concerns this clone: A junction end diverges from the germline sequence, so it may reflect a read error. This chain joins TRBV7-7 and TRBJ2-3, with 7 bases identical to TRBD1. This CDR3 contains 15 residues. Germline values: CDR1 SSHAT, CDR2 FNYEAQ (reference sequence). The CDR3 DNA reads TGTGCTAGCAGCTTAGATGGCAGGGGGATGGATACGCAGTATTTT. Protein sequence: CASSLDGRGMDTQYF.

The rearrangement uses TRBV10-3 and TRBJ2-5; either TRBD1 or TRBD2 may fit D (6 bases each). V was cut by 0 bases and J by 5 bases, with 13 bases left in between. Looked up from germline, CDR1 is ENHRY and CDR2 is SYGVKD. This CDR3 is 15 amino acids long. CDR3 coding DNA: TGTGCCATCAGTGAGTCGAGGGGGGCGGATGAGACCCAGTACTTC. This codes for CAISESRGADETQYF.

The rearrangement joins TRBV6-5 to TRBJ2-2; possibly TRBD1 for D (6 bases). Germline V gene sequence: CDR1 MNHEY, CDR2 SVGAGI. Trimming left V 7 bases short and J 0 bases short, with 12 bases between. This CDR3 spans 15 amino acids. DNA of the CDR3: TGTGCCAGCACCCGGACAGAAGCGAACACCGGGGAGCTGTTTTTT. Translating it yields CASTRTEANTGELFF.

The chain combines TRBV5-1 with TRBJ2-1; the D is unclear. V lost 0 bases and J lost 5, with 9 bases in between. Germline V lookup: CDR1 SGHRS, CDR2 YFSETQ. The CDR3 sequence is 14 residues long. In DNA, the CDR3 is TGCGCCAGCAGCTTGGCGAAATATAACAATGAGCAGTTCTTC. Translated: CASSLAKYNNEQFF.